Detailed here is one T cell receptor beta chain. The data belong to a study of T-cell memory formation after mild COVID-19. Via MiXCR, TCRdb re-called the 5' RACE reads, giving one row per CDR3 protein. Here the sample spans about 240,000 distinct CDR3 sequences, approximately 9% being singletons. This sequence was found in a man between 18 and 29 years old who had mild COVID-19 (a few samples of this study predate the infection). Cell type and time point are not known. Sequenced input: PBMCs or a T cell subset sorted from them (not recorded which).

The CDR3 loop is CASSHTPRSGEQFF. In DNA, the CDR3 is TGCGCCAGCAGCCATACCCCTCGAAGCGGTGAGCAGTTCTTC. The V call is TRBV4-3, the J call TRBJ2-1; D is possibly TRBD2 (5 bases). The CDR3 consists of 14 residues. The V end lost 3 bases, the J end lost 9 bases, and 15 bases lay between the germline ends. Germline values: CDR1 LGHNA, CDR2 YSLEER.